Below are 16 T cell receptor beta chains sequenced from a single sample in a study of T cells of healthy individuals listed by TCRdb under 2018. Library creation used 5' RACE. The run used an Illumina MiSeq. Using fastp at Q25 and MiXCR, TCRdb reprocessed the public reads and kept productive beta chains. Rows with a matching CDR3 protein are joined into one entry that keeps the most common DNA and genes. This sample has tens of thousands of distinct CDR3 sequences in its table, and approximately 5.4% of those were observed once. The ten biggest clones cover 6.5% to 8% of the sample. Receptor source: a female donor in good health.

The chain uses TRBV15 and TRBJ2-5; D possibly corresponds to TRBD2 (6 bases). Germline lookup yields CDR1 LNHNV and CDR2 YYDKDF (reference sequence). V was cut by 2 bases and J by 1 base, with 11 bases left in between. The CDR3 sequence is 15 residues long. CDR3 in amino acids: CATSRMGGIQETQYF. CDR3 nucleotide sequence: TGTGCCACCAGCAGAATGGGCGGGATCCAAGAGACCCAGTACTTC.

This clonotype was picked up a small number of times. The rearrangement uses TRBV4-1 and TRBJ2-3; 13 bases are shared with TRBD2. V shed 2 bases, J shed 2 bases, and the junction held 10 bases outside the gene matches. This CDR3 has 19 amino acids. Germline-derived CDR1 and CDR2 are MGHRA and YSYEKL. The CDR3 nucleotides read TGCGCCAGCAGCCAAAAACTAGCGGGAGGGCCCTTATCCACAGATACGCAGTATTTT. It specifies CASSQKLAGGPLSTDTQYF.

The J gene is TRBJ2-1, the V gene TRBV3-1, with 9 positions matching TRBD2. CDR1 is LGHDT and CDR2 is YNNKEL in the germline V gene (reference sequence). This CDR3 has 14 amino acids. V lost 5 bases and J lost 14; bases outside the gene matches: 13. The CDR3: CASSFGTSSVGEFF. CDR3 coding DNA: TGTGCCAGCAGCTTCGGGACTAGCTCGGTTGGGGAGTTCTTC.

In DNA form, the CDR3 reads TGTGCCAGCACCTGGCGGGGGGATCAGCAGCCCCAGCATTTT. It translates to CASTWRGDQQPQHF. V gene TRBV12-3 or TRBV12-4 combines with J gene TRBJ1-5; TRBD1 might be the D (5 bases). The CDR3 consists of 14 residues. Trimming left V 7 bases short and J 7 bases short, with 17 bases between.

The chain has TRBV6-6 and TRBJ1-3; D gene uncertain. This CDR3 is 13 amino acids long. V lost 7 bases to trimming and J lost 2 bases, with 9 bases between them. CDR1 is MNHNY and CDR2 is SVGAGI in the germline V gene (reference sequence). This chain's CDR3 is CASTPSAGNTIYF. CDR3 DNA sequence: TGTGCCAGCACCCCGAGTGCTGGAAACACCATATATTTT.

For this clonotype: A read error may produce the germline difference seen at one junction end. The chain recombines TRBV12-3 or TRBV12-4 with TRBJ1-5; 7 bases fit TRBD1. The CDR3 loop spans 14 amino acids. The CDR3 nucleotides read TGTGCCAGCAGTCACAGGGGCGGCACTCAGCCCCAGAATTTT. This translates into CASSHRGGTQPQNF.

This clonotype was counted ten times or more. This chain connects TRBV11-2 to TRBJ2-3, with unresolved D. The V gene lost 4 bases and the J gene lost 3 bases, with 8 bases spanning the gap. CDR1 and CDR2 (germline): SGHAT, FQNNGV. The CDR3 runs to 13 residues. The CDR3 DNA reads TGTGCCAGCAGCTCCTCCCGGACAGATACGCAGTATTTT. This encodes CASSSSRTDTQYF.

The V and J genes are TRBV6-1 and TRBJ1-3; D not resolved. V lost 8 bases, J lost 0 bases, and 14 bases lay in between. CDR3 length equals 15 residues. Germline-derived CDR1 and CDR2 are MNHNS and SASEGT. This CDR3 is CASRPGAGSGNTIYF. The CDR3 DNA sequence: TGTGCCAGCCGACCCGGCGCAGGCTCTGGAAACACCATATATTTT.

The sample holds many counts of this clonotype. The rearrangement uses TRBV3-1 and TRBJ2-1, with 11 nucleotides matching TRBD2. The CDR3 contains 15 residues. The junction had 7 bases not matched to a gene; V was cut back by 4 bases and J by 8 bases. Germline CDR1 reads LGHDT; CDR2 reads YNNKEL (reference sequence). The CDR3 region has the DNA TGTGCCAGCAGCCGCCTTACTAGCGGGAGTGATGAGCAGTTCTTC. Translated, it gives CASSRLTSGSDEQFF.

This clonotype was found many times. This chain uses TRBV18 with TRBJ1-1; 7 positions agree with TRBD1. The CDR3 is 14 residues long. The V gene end was trimmed by 5 bases and the J gene end by 0 bases; junction bases not matched to a gene: 3. CDR1 KGHSH and CDR2 LQKENI come from the germline V gene. CDR3 DNA: TGTGCCAGCTCAAGACAGGGTTTGAACACTGAAGCTTTCTTT. Amino acids: CASSRQGLNTEAFF.

In its sample, this clonotype was seen many times. The chain has TRBV7-9 and TRBJ2-2, with 12 bases matching TRBD2. The CDR3 length is 17 residues. The germline CDR1 and CDR2 sequences are SEHNR and FQNEAQ (reference sequence). J gave up 4 bases and V 0 bases, and 3 bases lay outside the gene matches. The CDR3 sequence: CASSLAVLAGGTGELFF. Written as DNA, the CDR3 is TGTGCCAGCAGCTTAGCAGTACTAGCGGGAGGCACCGGGGAGCTGTTTTTT.

This clonotype showed up many times. The chain carries TRBV6-5 and TRBJ2-1, with 9 bases lining up with TRBD2. The CDR3 spans 15 residues. V trimming: 6 bases; J trimming: 2 bases; junction bases outside the gene matches: 5. Per germline, CDR1 MNHEY and CDR2 SVGAGI. The CDR3 loop is CASSPGTSTYNEQFF. CDR3 nucleotide sequence: TGTGCCAGCAGCCCCGGGACTAGCACCTACAATGAGCAGTTCTTC.

This chain connects TRBV9 to TRBJ1-1; 8 bases line up with TRBD1. Losses at the gene ends were 4 bases for V and 4 bases for J; bases not matched to a gene: 3. This CDR3 has 13 residues. Germline-derived CDR1 and CDR2 are SGDLS and YYNGEE. CDR3 loop: CASSRTGPTEAFF. The CDR3 DNA reads as TGTGCCAGCAGCCGGACAGGGCCCACTGAAGCTTTCTTT.

Ten or more counts support this clonotype. V is TRBV7-9 and J is TRBJ2-3; the D gene is possibly TRBD2 (5 bases). Trimming pared 3 bases from V and 1 base from J, leaving 8 bases between. CDR1 SEHNR and CDR2 FQNEAQ come from the germline V gene (reference sequence). There are 14 residues in the CDR3. For the CDR3, the DNA is TGTGCCAGCAGCTTCGGACTCGGCACAGATACGCAGTATTTT. Translating gives CASSFGLGTDTQYF.

This clonotype occurred many times. The chain links TRBV10-3 to TRBJ2-5; D gene ambiguous. In germline, CDR1 is ENHRY, CDR2 SYGVKD. The CDR3 length is 15 residues. V lost 3 bases and J lost 0, with 11 bases in between. CDR3 residues: CAISEEDGYQETQYF. The CDR3 DNA sequence: TGTGCCATCAGTGAAGAGGACGGGTACCAAGAGACCCAGTACTTC.

The sample holds many counts of this clonotype. The chain combines TRBV7-2 with TRBJ2-3; no clear D. In germline, CDR1 is SGHTA, CDR2 FQGNSA. V was trimmed by 0 bases and J by 4 bases, leaving 8 bases between them. The CDR3 is made up of 14 amino acids. In nucleotides, the CDR3 is TGTGCCAGCAGCTTAGCTTCCAGGCCAGATACGCAGTATTTT. It specifies CASSLASRPDTQYF.